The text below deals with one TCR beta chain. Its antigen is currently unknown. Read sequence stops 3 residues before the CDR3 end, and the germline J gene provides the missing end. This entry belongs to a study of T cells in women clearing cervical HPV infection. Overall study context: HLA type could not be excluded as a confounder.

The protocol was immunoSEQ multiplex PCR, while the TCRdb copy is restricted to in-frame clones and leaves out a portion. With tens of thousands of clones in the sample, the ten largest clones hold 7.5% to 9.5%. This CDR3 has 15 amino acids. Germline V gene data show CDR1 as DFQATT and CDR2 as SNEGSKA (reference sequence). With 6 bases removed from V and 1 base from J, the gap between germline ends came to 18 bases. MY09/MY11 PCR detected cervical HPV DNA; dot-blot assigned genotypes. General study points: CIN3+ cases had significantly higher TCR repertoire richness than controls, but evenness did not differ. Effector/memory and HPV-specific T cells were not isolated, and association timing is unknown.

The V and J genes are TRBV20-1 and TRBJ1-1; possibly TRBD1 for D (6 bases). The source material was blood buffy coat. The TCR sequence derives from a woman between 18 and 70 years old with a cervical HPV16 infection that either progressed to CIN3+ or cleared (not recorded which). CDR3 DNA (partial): TGCAGTGCAAAGGGAAGGGGGGGCAAGAACACTGAA. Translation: CSAKGRGGKNTE. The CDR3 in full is CSAKGRGGKNTEAFF.